This TCR beta chain was sequenced for a study of T-cell memory formation after mild COVID-19 (dated by TCRdb to the early 2020s). With regard to the full study: TCR sequence clusters from the two donors were found to be largely donor specific. In a couple of donors, T-cell clones that expanded and contracted after mild COVID-19 were tracked by sequencing TCRalpha and TCRbeta repertoires over time. The cohort comprised two young, previously healthy adult volunteers, one female and one male.

Sequencer: Illumina NovaSeq 6000. Using 5'RACE with constant-segment primers, TCRalpha and TCRbeta cDNA libraries were constructed, with sample barcodes and unique molecular identifiers added in the process. Trizol reagent was used to extract RNA from every sample. Amplification of the libraries took two PCR steps, and the second step added a second sample barcode plus Illumina TruSeq adapters. Libraries were sequenced on an Illumina NovaSeq with 2 x 150 bp paired-end reads. As for the original processing: Demultiplexing of reads and collapsing into UMI-guided consensus sequences were performed with migec v1.2.7. Using mixcr v2.1.11, the UMI consensuses were aligned to TRA and TRB V and J templates and assembled into clonotypes. A clonotype was counted as expanded or contracted only when both edgeR and NoisET called the clonotype significant, with the noise models trained on biological replicates. edgeR calls used a false discovery rate-adjusted p below 0.01 and a log2 fold-change threshold of 1. As an exploratory analysis of dynamics, max-normalized trajectories of the 1000 most abundant clonotypes were examined by PCA with hierarchical clustering. The CD4 or CD8 phenotype of responding clones was assigned using the separately sequenced CD4+ and CD8+ repertoires. Through fastp at Q25 and MiXCR, TCRdb rebuilt clones from the public reads, retaining in-frame beta chains. Entries that share a CDR3 protein sequence are merged under the most common genes and DNA. The V and J calls and clone size come from TCRdb's table, not from the authors' own analysis. For this sample there are around 450,000 distinct CDR3 sequences; roughly a quarter appear just once. The ten largest clones represent 7% to 9.5% of the sample.

Broad study findings and their caveats: The detection of some responding clones in pre-infection memory suggests that pre-existing cross-reactive memory T cells joined the SARS-CoV-2 response. Only a couple of mild cases were covered in the study, and larger cohorts including severe cases with pre-infection samples were considered necessary. Balanced CD4/CD8 phenotypes were observed for clones contracting from day 15 to 85, whereas a bias towards CD4+ was observed for a second wave of clones expanding from day 15 to 37. SARS-CoV-2 specificity of the second-wave clones peaking on day 37 was not confirmed. Contracting CD4+ clones appeared mostly in the CM and EM memory subsets, whereas CD8+ clones were enriched in EMRA.

Ficoll-Paque density gradient centrifugation was used to isolate PBMCs. Worth noting for this clonotype: This receptor's antigen is unknown. Base qualities are not provided; no much larger clone lies one nucleotide away.

The CDR3 runs 15 amino acids, cysteine and phenylalanine included. Solely the CDR3 DNA is kept, with 45 bases framed from the first base. V has 3 bases trimmed and J has 1 base trimmed; junction bases matching no gene number 1. The germline V gene (reference sequence) provides CDR1 SEHNR and CDR2 FQNEAQ. The chain is assembled from TRBV7-9 and TRBJ2-2; 8 of the junction bases match TRBD1. The sample comprised PBMCs or a T cell subset sorted from them (not recorded which). This receptor was taken from an adult woman who had mild COVID-19 (a few samples of this study predate the infection). The sample titles of this study are shuffled in the database, so cell type and time point are left out; the donor was told from shared clones. The CDR3 protein: CASSFGQGNTGELFF. The sequenced DNA: TGTGCCAGCAGCTTCGGACAGGGGAACACCGGGGAGCTGTTTTTT.